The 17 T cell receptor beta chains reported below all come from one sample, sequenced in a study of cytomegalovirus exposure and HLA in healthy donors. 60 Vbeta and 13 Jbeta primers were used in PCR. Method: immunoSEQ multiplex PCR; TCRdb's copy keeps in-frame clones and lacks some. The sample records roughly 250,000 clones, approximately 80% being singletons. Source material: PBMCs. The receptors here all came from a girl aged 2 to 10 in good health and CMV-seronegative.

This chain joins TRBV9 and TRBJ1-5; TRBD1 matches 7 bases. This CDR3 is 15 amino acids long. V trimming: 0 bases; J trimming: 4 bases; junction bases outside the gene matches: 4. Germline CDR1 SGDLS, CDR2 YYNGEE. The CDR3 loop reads CASSVGGQRNQPQHF. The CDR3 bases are TGTGCCAGCAGCGTAGGGGGACAGAGAAATCAGCCCCAGCATTTT.

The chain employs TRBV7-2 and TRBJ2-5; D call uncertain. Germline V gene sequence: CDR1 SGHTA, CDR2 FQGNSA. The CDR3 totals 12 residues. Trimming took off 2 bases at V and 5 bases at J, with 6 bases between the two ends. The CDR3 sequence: CASSLYSETQYF. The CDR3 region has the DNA TGTGCCAGCAGCTTATATAGCGAGACCCAGTACTTC.

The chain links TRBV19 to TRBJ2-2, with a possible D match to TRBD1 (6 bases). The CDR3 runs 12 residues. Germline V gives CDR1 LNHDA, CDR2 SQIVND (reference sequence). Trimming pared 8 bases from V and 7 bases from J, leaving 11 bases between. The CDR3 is CASSQGYGELFF. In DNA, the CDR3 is TGTGCCAGTTCCCAGGGGTACGGGGAGCTGTTTTTT.

The chain's CDR3 is CASSYQLAENYEQYF. The CDR3 nucleotides are TGTGCCAGCAGTTACCAACTAGCGGAGAACTACGAGCAGTACTTC. The chain joins TRBV6-5 to TRBJ2-5; 8 bases line up with TRBD2. The DNA end is more similar to TRBJ2-7, so the J call may be wrong. Germline CDR1 and CDR2: MNHEY and SVGAGI. This CDR3 has 15 amino acids.

CDR3 DNA: TGCAGCGGTGCGATTTGGGGAGACGGAGGTTCTGAAGCTTTCTTT. Protein: CSGAIWGDGGSEAFF. The chain joins TRBV29-1 to TRBJ1-1, with D hard to call. CDR1 and CDR2 (germline): SQVTM, ANQGSEA. V was trimmed by 7 bases and J by 6 bases, leaving 24 bases between them. This CDR3 is built from 15 residues.

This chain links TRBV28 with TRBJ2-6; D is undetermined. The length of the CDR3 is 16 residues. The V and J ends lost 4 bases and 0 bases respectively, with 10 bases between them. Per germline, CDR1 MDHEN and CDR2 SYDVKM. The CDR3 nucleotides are TGTGCCAGCAGTTCCCTTCAGTACTCTGGGGCCAACGTCCTGACTTTC. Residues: CASSSLQYSGANVLTF.

DNA for the CDR3: TGTGCCAGCAGTTTTGCGGGGGACTACGAGCAGTACTTC. It specifies CASSFAGDYEQYF. V usage is TRBV28 and J usage is TRBJ2-7, with TRBD2 matching 7 bases. J gave up 3 bases and V 3 bases, and 2 bases lay outside the gene matches. Germline V gene sequence: CDR1 MDHEN, CDR2 SYDVKM. CDR3 size: 13 residues.

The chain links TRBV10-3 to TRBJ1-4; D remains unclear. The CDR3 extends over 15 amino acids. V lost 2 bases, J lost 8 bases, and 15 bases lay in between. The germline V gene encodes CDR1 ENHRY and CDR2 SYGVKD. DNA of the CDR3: TGTGCCATCAGTGAGCACCCCCACGCGGGGGAAAAACTGTTTTTT. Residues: CAISEHPHAGEKLFF.

CDR3 sequence (DNA): TGTGCCAGCGGAGAGCTGCCCTCTAACTATGGCTACACCTTC. This encodes CASGELPSNYGYTF. The rearrangement joins TRBV11-1 to TRBJ1-2; D unclear. Germline CDR1 and CDR2: SGHAT and FQDESV (reference sequence). V dropped 8 bases and J dropped 0 bases, with 13 bases sitting between them. The CDR3 contains 14 residues.

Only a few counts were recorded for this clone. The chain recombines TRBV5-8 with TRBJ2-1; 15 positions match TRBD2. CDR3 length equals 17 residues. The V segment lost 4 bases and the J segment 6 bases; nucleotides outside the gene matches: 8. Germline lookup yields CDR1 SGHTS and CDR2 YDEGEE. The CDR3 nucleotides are TGTGCCAGCAGCATGCGAGGGACTAGCGGGAGGTCCAATGAGCAGTTCTTC. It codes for CASSMRGTSGRSNEQFF.

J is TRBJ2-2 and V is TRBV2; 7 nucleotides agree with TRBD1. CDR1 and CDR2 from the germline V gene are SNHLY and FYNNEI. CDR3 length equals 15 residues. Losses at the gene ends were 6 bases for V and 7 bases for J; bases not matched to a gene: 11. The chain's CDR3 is CASRKEQGFGGELFF. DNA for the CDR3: TGTGCCAGCAGGAAGGAACAGGGGTTTGGCGGGGAGCTGTTTTTT.

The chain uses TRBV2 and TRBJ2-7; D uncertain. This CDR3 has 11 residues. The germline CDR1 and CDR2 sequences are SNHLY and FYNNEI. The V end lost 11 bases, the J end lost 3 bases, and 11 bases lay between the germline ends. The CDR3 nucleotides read TGTGCCGTCACTGGTCGCTACGAGCAGTACTTC. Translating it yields CAVTGRYEQYF.

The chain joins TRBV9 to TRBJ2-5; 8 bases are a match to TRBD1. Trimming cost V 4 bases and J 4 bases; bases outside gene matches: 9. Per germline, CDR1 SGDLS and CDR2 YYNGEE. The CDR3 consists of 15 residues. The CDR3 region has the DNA TGTGCCAGCAGCAAGGCCGGGACAGGCATAGAGACCCAGTACTTC. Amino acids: CASSKAGTGIETQYF. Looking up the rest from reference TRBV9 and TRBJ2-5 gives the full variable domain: DSGVTQTPKHLITATGQRVTLRCSPRSGDLSVYWYQQSLDQGLQFLIQYYNGEERAKGNILERFSAQQFPDLHSELNLSSLELGDSALYFCASSKAGTGIETQYFGPGTRLLVL.

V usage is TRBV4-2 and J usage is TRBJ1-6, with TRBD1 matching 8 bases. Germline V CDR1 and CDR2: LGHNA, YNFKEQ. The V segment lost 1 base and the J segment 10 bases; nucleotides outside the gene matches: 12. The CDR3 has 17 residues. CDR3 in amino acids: CASSQVLDRDRQSPLHF. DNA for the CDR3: TGTGCCAGCAGCCAAGTGCTGGACAGGGACCGGCAATCACCCCTCCACTTT.

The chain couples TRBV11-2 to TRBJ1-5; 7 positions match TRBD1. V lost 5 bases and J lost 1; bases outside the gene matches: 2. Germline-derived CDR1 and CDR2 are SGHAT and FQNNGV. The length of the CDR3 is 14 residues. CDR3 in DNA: TGTGCCAGCAGCACACAGGGGAGCAATCAGCCCCAGCATTTT. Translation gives CASSTQGSNQPQHF. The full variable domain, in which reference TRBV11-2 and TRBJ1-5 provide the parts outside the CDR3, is EAGVAQSPRYKIIEKRQSVAFWCNPISGHATLYWYQQILGQGPKLLIQFQNNGVVDDSQLPKDRFSAERLKGVDSTLKIQPAKLEDSAVYLCASSTQGSNQPQHFGDGTRLSIL.

CDR3 sequence: CASSPTSGAYNEQFF. The CDR3 coding sequence is TGCGCCAGCAGCCCGACTAGCGGGGCTTACAATGAGCAGTTCTTC. The rearrangement joins TRBV5-1 to TRBJ2-1, with 11 bases fitting TRBD2. The ends lost 4 bases at V and 4 bases at J; junction bases unmatched: 4. CDR1 is SGHRS and CDR2 is YFSETQ in the germline V gene. This CDR3 region has 15 residues.

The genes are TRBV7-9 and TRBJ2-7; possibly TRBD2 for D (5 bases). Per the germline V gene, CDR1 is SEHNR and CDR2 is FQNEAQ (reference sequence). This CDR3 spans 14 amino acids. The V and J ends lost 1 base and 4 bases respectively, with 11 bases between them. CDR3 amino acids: CASSLGYGDYEQYF. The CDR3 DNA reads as TGTGCCAGCAGCTTAGGATACGGGGATTACGAGCAGTACTTC.